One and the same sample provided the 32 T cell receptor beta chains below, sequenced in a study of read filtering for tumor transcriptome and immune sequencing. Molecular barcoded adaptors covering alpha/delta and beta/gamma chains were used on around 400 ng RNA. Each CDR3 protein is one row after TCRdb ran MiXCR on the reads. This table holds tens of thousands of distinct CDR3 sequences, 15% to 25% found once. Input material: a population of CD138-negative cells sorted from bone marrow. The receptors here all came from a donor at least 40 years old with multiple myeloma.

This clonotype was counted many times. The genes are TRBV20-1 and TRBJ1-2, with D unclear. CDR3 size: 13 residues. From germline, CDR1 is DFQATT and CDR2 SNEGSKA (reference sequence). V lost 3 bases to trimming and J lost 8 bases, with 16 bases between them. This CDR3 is CSASPIRGSGYTF. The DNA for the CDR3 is TGCAGTGCTAGCCCCATTCGAGGGAGCGGCTACACCTTC.

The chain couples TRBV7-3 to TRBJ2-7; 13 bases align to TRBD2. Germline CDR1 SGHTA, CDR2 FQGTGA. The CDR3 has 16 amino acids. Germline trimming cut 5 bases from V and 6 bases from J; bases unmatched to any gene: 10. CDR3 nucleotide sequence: TGTGCCAGCAGCCCCGCCCCCGGACTAGCGGGAGTCGAGCAGTACTTC. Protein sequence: CASSPAPGLAGVEQYF.

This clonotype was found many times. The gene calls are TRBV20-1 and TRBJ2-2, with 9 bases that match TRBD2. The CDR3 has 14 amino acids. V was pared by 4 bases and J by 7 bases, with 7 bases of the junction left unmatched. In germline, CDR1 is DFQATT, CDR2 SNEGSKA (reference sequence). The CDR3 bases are TGCAGTGCTAACCCTAGCGGGGAGAGCGGGGAGCTGTTTTTT. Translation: CSANPSGESGELFF.

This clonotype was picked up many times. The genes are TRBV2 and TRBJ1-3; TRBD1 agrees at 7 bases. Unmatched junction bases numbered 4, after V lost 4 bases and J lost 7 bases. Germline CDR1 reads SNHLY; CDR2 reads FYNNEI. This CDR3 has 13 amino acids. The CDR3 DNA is TGTGCCAGCAGTGCCCCGGGACAGAACACCATATATTTT. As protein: CASSAPGQNTIYF.

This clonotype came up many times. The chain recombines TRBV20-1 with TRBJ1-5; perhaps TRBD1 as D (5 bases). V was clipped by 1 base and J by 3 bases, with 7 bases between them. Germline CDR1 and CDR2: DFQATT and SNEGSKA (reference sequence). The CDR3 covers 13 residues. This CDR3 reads CSARGDPNQPQHF. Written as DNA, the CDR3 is TGCAGTGCTAGAGGGGACCCCAATCAGCCCCAGCATTTT.

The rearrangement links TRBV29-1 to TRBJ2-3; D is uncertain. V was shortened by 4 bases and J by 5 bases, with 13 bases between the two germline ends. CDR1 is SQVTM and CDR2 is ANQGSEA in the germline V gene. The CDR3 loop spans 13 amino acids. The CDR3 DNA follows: TGCAGCGTTGTCAGAGCAGGTGGAGATACGCAGTATTTT. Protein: CSVVRAGGDTQYF.

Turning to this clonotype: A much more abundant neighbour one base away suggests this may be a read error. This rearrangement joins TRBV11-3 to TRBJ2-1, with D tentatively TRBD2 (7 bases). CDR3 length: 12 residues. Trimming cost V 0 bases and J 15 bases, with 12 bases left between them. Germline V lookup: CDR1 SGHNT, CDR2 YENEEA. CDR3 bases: TGTGCCAGCAGCTTAGATGGGGGGGCCCGGTTCTTC. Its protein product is CASSLDGGARFF.

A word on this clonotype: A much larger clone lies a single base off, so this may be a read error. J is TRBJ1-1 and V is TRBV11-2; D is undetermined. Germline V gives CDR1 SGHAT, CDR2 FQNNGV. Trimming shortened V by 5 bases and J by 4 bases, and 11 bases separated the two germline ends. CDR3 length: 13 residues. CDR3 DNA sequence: TGTGCCAGCAGCGACGGTCTTGGCACTGAAGCTTTCTTT. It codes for CASSDGLGTEAFF.

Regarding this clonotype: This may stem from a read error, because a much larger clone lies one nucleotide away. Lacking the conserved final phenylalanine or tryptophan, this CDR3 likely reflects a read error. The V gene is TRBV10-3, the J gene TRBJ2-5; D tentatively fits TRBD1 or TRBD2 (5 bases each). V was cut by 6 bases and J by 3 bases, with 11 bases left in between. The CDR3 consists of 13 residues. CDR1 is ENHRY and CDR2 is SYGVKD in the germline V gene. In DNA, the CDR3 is TGTGCCATCAGCGGGGACCGCGAAGAGACCCAGTACCTC. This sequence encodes CAISGDREETQYL.

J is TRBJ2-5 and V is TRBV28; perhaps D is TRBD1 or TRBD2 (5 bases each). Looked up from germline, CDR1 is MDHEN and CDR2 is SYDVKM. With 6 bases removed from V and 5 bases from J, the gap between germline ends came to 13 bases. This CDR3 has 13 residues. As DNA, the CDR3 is TGTGCCAGCAGCCGGGACCTTCTGGAGACCCAGTACTTC. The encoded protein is CASSRDLLETQYF. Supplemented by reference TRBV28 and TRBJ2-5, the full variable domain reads DVKVTQSSRYLVKRTGEKVFLECVQDMDHENMFWYRQDPGLGLRLIYFSYDVKMKEKGDIPEGYSVSREKKERFSLILESASTNQTSMYLCASSRDLLETQYFGPGTRLLVL.

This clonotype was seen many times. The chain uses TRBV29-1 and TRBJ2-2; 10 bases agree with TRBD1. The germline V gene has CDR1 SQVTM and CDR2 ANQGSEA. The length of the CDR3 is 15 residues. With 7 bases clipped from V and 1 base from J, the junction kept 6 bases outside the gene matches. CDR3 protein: CSAAGTGVNTGELFF. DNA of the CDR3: TGCAGCGCGGCCGGGACAGGGGTGAACACCGGGGAGCTGTTTTTT.

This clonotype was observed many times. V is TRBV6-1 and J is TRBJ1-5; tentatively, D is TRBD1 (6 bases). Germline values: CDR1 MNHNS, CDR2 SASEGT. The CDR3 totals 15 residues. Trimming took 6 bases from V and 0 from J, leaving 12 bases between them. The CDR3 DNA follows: TGTGCCAGCAGGACAGGACTACATAGCAATCAGCCCCAGCATTTT. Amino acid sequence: CASRTGLHSNQPQHF.

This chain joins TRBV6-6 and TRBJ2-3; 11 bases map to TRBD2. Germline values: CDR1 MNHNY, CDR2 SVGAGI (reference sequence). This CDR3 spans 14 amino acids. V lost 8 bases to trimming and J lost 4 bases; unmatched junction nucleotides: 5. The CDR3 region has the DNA TGTGCCAGCGGCTTAGCGGGAGGGCCAGATACGCAGTATTTT. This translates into CASGLAGGPDTQYF.

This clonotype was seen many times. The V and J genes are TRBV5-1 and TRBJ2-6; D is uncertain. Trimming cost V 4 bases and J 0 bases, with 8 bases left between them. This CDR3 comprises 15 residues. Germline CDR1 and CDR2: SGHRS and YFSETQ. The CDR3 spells CASSPGDSGANVLTF. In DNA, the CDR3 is TGCGCCAGCAGCCCAGGCGACTCTGGGGCCAACGTCCTGACTTTC.

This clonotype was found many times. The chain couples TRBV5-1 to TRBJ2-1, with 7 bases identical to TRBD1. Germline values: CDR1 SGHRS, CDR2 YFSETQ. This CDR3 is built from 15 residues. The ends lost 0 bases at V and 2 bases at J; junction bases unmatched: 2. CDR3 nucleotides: TGCGCCAGCAGCTTGGGACAGGGAACCTACAATGAGCAGTTCTTC. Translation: CASSLGQGTYNEQFF.

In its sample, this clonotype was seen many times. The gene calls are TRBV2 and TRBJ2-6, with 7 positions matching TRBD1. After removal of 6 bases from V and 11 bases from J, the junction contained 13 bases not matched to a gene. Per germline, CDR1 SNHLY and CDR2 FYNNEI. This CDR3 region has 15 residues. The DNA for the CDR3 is TGTGCCAGCAGGAACACAGGGGTGTTAACCCACGTCCTGACTTTC. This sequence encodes CASRNTGVLTHVLTF.

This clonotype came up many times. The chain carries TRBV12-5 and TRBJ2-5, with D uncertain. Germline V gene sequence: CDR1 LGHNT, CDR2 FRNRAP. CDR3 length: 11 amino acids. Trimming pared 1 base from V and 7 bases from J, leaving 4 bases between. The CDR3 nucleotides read TGTGCTAGTGGTTTGGCCCGGACCCAGTACTTC. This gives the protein CASGLARTQYF.

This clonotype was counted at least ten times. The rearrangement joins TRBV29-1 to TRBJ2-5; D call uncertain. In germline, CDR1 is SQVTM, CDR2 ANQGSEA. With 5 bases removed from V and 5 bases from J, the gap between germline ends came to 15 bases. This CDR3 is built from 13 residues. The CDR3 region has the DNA TGCAGCGTTCGTAGGGCATCCGGGGAGACCCAGTACTTC. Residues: CSVRRASGETQYF.

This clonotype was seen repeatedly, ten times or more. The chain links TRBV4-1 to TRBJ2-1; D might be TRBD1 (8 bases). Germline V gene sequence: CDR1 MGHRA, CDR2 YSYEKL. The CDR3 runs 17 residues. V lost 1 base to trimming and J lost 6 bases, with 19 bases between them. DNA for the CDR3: TGCGCCAGCAGCCAAGGCAACAGGGGGGGGTCCGGCAATGAGCAGTTCTTC. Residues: CASSQGNRGGSGNEQFF.

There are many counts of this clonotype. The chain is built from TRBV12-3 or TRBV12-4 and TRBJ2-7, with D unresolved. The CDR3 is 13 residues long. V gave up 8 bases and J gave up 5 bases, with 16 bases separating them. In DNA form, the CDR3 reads TGTGCCAGCGGATTCGGGCAGTTCCACGAGCAGTACTTC. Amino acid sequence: CASGFGQFHEQYF.

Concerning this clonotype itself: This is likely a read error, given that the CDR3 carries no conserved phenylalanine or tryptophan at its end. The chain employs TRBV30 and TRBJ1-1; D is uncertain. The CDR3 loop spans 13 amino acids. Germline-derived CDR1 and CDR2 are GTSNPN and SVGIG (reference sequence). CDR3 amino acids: CAWSHTSNTEAFL. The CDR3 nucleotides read TGTGCCTGGAGTCACACCTCGAACACTGAGGCTTTCCTT.

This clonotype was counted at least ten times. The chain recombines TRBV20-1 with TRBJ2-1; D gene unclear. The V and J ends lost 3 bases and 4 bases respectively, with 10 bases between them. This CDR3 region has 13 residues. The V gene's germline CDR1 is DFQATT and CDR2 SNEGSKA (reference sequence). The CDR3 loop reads CSASPVRYNEQFF. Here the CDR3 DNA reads TGCAGTGCTAGTCCTGTCCGGTACAATGAGCAGTTCTTC.

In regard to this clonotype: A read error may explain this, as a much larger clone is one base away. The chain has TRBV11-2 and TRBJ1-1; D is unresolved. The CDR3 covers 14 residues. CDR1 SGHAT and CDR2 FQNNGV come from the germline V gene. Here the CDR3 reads CASSFGPANTEAYF. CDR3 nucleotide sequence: TGTGCCAGCAGCTTCGGTCCGGCGAACACTGAAGCTTACTTT.

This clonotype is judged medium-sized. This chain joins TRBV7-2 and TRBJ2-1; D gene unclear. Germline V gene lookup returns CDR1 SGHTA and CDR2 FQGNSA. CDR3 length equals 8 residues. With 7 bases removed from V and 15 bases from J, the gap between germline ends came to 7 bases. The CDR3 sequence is CASIIRFF. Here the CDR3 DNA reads TGTGCCAGCATCATACGGTTCTTC.

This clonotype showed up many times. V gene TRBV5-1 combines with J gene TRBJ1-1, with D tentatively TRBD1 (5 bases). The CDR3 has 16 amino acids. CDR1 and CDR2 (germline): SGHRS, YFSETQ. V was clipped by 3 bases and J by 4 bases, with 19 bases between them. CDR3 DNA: TGCGCCAGCAGCTCCGTACGCAGGGCCCCTGGCACTGAAGCTTTCTTT. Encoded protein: CASSSVRRAPGTEAFF.

CDR3 loop: CASSLRQGSSTGELFF. Here the CDR3 DNA reads TGTGCCAGCAGCTTGAGGCAGGGCTCGAGCACCGGGGAGCTGTTTTTT. The J gene is TRBJ2-2, the V gene TRBV7-6, with D perhaps TRBD1 (5 bases). This CDR3 has 16 amino acids. Trimming pared 3 bases from V and 4 bases from J, leaving 15 bases between. CDR1 SGHVS and CDR2 FNYEAQ come from the germline V gene.

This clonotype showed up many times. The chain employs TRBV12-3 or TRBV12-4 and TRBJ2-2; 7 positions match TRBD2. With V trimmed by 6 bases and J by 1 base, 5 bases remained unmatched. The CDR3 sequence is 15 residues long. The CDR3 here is CASSRDYMNTGELFF. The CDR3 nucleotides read TGTGCCAGCAGCAGGGACTACATGAACACCGGGGAGCTGTTTTTT.

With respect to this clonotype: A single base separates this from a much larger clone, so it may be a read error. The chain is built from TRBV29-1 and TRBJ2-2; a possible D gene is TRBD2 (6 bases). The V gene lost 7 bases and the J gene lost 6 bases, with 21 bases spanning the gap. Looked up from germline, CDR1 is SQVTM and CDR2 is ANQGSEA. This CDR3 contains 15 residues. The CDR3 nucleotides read TGCAGCGCTGGAAGACGGGGGTTGACTGCCGGGGAGCTGTTTTTT. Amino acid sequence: CSAGRRGLTAGELFF.

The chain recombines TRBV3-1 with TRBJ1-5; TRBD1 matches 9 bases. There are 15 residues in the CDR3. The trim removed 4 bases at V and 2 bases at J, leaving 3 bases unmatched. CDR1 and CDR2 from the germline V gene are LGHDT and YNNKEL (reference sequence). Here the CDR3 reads CASSPRDRGNQPQHF. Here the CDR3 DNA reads TGTGCCAGCAGCCCCCGGGACAGGGGCAATCAGCCCCAGCATTTT.

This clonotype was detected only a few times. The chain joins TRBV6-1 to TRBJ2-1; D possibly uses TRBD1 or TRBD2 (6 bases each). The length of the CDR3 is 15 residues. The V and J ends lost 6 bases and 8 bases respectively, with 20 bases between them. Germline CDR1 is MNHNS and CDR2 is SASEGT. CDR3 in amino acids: CASSVLAGVAHEQFF. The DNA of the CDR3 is TGTGCCAGCAGCGTACTAGCAGGGGTAGCCCATGAGCAGTTCTTC.

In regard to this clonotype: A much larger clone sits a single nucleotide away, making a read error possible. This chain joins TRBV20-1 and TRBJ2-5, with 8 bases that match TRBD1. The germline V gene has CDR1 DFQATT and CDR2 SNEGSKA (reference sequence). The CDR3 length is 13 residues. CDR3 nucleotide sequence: TGCAGTGCCCACGGACAGGGCCAAGTGACCCAGTACTTC. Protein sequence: CSAHGQGQVTQYF.

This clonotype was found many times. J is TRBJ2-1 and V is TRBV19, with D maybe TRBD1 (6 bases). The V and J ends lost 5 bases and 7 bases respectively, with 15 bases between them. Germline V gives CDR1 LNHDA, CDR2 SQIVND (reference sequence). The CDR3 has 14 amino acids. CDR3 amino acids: CASSSRQGWNEQFF. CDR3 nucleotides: TGTGCCAGTAGTTCCCGTCAGGGGTGGAATGAGCAGTTCTTC.